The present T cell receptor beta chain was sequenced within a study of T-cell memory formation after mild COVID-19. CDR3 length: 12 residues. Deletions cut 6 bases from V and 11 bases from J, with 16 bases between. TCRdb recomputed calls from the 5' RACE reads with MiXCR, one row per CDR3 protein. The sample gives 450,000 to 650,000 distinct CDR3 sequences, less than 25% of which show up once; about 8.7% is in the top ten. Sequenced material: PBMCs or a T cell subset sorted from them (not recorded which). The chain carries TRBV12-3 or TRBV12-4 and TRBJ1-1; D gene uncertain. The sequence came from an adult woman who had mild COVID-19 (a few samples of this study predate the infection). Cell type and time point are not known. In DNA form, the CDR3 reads TGTGCCAGCAGCCCTGGGAGGCCGGAGGCTTTCTTT. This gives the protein CASSPGRPEAFF.